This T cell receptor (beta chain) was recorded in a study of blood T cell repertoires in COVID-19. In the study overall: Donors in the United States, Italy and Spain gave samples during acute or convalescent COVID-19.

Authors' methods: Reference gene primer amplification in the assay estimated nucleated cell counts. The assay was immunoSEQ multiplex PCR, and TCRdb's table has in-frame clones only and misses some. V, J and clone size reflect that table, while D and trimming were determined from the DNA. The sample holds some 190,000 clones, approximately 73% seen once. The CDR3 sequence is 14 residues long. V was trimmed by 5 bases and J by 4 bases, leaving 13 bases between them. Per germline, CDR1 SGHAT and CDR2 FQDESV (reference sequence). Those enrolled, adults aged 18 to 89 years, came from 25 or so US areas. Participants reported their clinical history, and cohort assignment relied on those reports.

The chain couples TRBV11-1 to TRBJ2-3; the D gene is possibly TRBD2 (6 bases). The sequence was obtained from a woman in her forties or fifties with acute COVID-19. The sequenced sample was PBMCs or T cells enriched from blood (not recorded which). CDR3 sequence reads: CASSPGLFPDTQYF. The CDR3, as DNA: TGTGCCAGCAGCCCAGGACTATTTCCAGATACGCAGTATTTT.